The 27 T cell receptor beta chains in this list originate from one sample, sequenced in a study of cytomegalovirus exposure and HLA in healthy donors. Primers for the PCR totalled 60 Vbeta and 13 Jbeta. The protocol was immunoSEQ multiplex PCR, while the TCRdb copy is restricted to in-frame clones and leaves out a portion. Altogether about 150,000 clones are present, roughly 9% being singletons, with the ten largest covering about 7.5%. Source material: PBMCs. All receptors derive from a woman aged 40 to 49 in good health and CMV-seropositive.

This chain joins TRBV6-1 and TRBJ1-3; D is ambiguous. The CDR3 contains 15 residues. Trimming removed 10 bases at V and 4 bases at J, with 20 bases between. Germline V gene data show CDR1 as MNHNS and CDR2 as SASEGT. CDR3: CAILREISPGNTIYF. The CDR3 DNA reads TGTGCCATCCTAAGGGAGATAAGTCCAGGAAACACCATATATTTT.

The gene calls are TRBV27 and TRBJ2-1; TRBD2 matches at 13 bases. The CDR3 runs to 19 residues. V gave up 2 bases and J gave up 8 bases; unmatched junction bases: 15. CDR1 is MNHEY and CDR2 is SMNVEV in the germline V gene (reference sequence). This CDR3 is CASSLRRTSGGAFRDEQFF. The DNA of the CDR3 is TGTGCCAGCAGTTTACGCCGAACTAGCGGGGGGGCCTTTAGGGATGAGCAGTTCTTC.

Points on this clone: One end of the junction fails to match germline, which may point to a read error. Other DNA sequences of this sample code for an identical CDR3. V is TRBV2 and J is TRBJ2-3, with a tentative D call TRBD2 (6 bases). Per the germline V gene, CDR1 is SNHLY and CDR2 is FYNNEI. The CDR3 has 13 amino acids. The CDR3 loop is CASRTPSAGTQYF. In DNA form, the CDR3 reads TGTGCCAGCAGAACCCCCTCAGCGGGCACGCAATATTTT.

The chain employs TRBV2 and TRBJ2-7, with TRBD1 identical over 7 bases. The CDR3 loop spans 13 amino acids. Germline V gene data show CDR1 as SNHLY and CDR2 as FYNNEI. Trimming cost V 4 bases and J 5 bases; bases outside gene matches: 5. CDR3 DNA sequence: TGTGCCAGCAGTGGACAGGGCTGGGACGAGCAGTACTTC. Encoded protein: CASSGQGWDEQYF.

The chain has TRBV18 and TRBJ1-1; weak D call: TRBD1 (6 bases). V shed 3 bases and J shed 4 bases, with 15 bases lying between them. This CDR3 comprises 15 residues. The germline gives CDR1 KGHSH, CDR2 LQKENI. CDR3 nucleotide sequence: TGTGCCAGCTCACCCACAGGGTGGCCGAGCACTGAAGCTTTCTTT. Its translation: CASSPTGWPSTEAFF.

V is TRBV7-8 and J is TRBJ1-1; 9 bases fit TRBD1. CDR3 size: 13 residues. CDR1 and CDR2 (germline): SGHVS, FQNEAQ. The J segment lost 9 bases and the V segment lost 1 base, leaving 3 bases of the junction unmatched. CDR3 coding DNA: TGTGCCAGCAGCTTAGAGGGGACAGGGAAAGCTTTCTTT. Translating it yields CASSLEGTGKAFF.

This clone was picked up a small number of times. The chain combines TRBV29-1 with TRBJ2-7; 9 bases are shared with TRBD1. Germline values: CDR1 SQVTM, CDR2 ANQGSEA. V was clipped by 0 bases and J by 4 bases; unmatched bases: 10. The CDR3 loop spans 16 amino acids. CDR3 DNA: TGCAGCGTTGAAGACTCGGGGACAGGGATTGGATACGAGCAGTACTTC. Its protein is CSVEDSGTGIGYEQYF.

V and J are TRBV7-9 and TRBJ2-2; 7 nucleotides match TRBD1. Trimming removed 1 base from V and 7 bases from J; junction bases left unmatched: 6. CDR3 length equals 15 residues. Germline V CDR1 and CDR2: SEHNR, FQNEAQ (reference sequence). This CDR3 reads CASSLVEGAVGELFF. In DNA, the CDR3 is TGTGCCAGCAGCTTAGTCGAGGGGGCCGTCGGGGAGCTGTTTTTT. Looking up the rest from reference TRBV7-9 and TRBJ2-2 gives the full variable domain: DTGVSQNPRHKITKRGQNVTFRCDPISEHNRLYWYRQTLGQGPEFLTYFQNEAQLEKSRLLSDRFSAERPKGSFSTLEIQRTEQGDSAMYLCASSLVEGAVGELFFGEGSRLTVL.

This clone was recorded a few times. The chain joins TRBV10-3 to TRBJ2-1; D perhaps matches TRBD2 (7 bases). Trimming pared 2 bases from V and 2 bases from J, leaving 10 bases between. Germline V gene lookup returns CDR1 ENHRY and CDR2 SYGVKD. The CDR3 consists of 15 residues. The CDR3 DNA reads TGTGCCATCAGTGAGACGGGGGGCACCTACAATGAGCAGTTCTTC. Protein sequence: CAISETGGTYNEQFF.

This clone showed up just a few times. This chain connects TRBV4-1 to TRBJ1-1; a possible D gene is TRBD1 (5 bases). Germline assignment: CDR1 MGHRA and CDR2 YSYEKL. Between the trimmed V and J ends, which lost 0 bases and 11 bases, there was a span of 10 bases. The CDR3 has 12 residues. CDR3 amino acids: CASSQDLGAAFF. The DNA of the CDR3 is TGCGCCAGCAGCCAAGATTTAGGGGCCGCTTTCTTT.

The CDR3 is CASSRGQGGYNSPLHF. CDR3 bases: TGTGCCAGCAGCCGGGGACAGGGGGGTTATAATTCACCCCTCCACTTT. The chain is built from TRBV7-8 and TRBJ1-6; TRBD1 matches 11 bases. J lost 4 bases, V lost 5 bases, and 4 bases had no gene match. The CDR3 spans 16 residues. Germline CDR1 SGHVS, CDR2 FQNEAQ.

CDR3 region: CSVGGLAGGTGELFF. The CDR3 DNA is TGCAGCGTCGGTGGACTAGCGGGGGGCACCGGGGAGCTGTTTTTT. V and J are TRBV29-1 and TRBJ2-2; 14 nucleotides match TRBD2. This CDR3 spans 15 amino acids. Germline values: CDR1 SQVTM, CDR2 ANQGSEA. Trimming took 6 bases from V and 4 from J; bases not matched to a gene: 4.

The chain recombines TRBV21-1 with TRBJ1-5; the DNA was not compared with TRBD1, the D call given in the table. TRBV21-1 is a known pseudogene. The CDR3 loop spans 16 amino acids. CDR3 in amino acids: CASSKVVGTGEQPQHF. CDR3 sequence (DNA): TGTGCCAGCAGCAAAGTTGTTGGGACAGGGGAGCAGCCCCAGCATTTT.

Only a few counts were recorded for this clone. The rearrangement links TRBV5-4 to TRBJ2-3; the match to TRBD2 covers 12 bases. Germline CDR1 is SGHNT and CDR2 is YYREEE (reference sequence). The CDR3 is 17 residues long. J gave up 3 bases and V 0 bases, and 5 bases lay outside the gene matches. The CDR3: CASSLALGTSGTDTQYF. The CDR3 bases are TGTGCCAGCAGCTTGGCCCTTGGGACTAGCGGGACAGATACGCAGTATTTT. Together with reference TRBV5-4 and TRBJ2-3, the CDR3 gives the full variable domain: ETGVTQSPTHLIKTRGQQVTLRCSSQSGHNTVSWYQQALGQGPQFIFQYYREEENGRGNFPPRFSGLQFPNYSSELNVNALELDDSALYLCASSLALGTSGTDTQYFGPGTRLTVL.

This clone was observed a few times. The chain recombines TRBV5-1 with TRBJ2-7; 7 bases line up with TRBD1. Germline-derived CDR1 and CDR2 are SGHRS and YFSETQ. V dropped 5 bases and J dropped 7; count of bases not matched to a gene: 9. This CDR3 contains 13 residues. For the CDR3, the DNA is TGCGCCAGCAGGACGTGGACAGGAACGGAGCAGTACTTC. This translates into CASRTWTGTEQYF.

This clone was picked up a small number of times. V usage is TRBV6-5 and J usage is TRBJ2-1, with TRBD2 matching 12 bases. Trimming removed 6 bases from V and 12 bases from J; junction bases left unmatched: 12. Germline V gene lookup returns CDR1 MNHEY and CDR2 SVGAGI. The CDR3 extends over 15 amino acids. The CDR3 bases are TGTGCCAGCAGAACTACTAGCGGGGGGCCCCTCGGGCAGTTCTTC. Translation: CASRTTSGGPLGQFF.

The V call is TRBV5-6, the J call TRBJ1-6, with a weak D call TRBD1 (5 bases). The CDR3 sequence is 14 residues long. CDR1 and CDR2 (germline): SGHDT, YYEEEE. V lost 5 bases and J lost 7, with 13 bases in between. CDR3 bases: TGTGCCAGCAGACTCGCCGGGGGGAATTCACCCCTCCACTTT. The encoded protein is CASRLAGGNSPLHF.

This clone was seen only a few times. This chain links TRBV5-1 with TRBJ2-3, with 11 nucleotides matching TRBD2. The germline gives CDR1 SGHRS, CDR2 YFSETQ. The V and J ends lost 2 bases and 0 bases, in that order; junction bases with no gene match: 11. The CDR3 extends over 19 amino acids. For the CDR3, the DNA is TGCGCCAGCAGCTTCGAGGGGCTAGCGGGGGGACTTAGCACAGATACGCAGTATTTT. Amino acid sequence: CASSFEGLAGGLSTDTQYF.

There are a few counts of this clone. CDR3 nucleotide sequence: TGCGCCAGCAGCCCCGAGGGGGAATCGGGAGGCTACACCTTC. This encodes CASSPEGESGGYTF. The chain joins TRBV5-1 to TRBJ1-2; TRBD1 might be the D (6 bases). Trimming stripped 4 bases from V and 8 bases from J, with 18 bases between. This CDR3 spans 14 amino acids. Germline-derived CDR1 and CDR2 are SGHRS and YFSETQ.

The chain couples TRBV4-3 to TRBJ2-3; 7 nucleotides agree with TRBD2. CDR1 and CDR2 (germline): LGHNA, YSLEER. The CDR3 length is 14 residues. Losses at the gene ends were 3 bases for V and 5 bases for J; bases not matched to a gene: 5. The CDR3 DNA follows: TGCGCCAGCAGCCAGAGCGGGGCTGAAGATACGCAGTATTTT. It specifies CASSQSGAEDTQYF.

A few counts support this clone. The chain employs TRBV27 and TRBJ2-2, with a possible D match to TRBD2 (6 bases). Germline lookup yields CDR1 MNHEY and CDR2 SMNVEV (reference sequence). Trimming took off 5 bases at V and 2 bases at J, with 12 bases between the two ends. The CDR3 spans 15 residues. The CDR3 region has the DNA TGTGCCAGCAGTAGGGGACTTCTAAACACCGGGGAGCTGTTTTTT. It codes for CASSRGLLNTGELFF.

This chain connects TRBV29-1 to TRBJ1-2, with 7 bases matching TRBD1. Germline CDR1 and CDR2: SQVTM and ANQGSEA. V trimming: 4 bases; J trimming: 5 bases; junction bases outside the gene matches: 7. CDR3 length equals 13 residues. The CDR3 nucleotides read TGCAGCGTTGGCGAAGGGACAGATTATGGCTACACCTTC. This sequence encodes CSVGEGTDYGYTF.

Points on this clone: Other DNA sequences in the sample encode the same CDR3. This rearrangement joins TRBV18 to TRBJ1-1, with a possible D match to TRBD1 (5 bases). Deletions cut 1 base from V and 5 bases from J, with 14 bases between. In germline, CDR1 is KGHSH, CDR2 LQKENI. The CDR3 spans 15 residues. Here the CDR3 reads CASSPLQGSGTEAFF. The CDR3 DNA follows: TGTGCCAGCTCACCACTCCAGGGCAGTGGAACTGAAGCTTTCTTT.

The CDR3 region is CASSLASGETQYF. The CDR3 DNA sequence: TGCGCCAGCAGCTTAGCATCTGGAGAGACCCAGTACTTC. V usage is TRBV5-1 and J usage is TRBJ2-5; no firm D call. Between the trimmed V and J ends, which lost 2 bases and 4 bases, there was a span of 9 bases. Per the germline V gene, CDR1 is SGHRS and CDR2 is YFSETQ. This CDR3 spans 13 amino acids.

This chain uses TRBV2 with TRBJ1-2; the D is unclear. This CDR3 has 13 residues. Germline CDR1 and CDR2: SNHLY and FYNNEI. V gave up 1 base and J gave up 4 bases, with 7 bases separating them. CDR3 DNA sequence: TGTGCCAGCAGTGAAGGAGGAGCCTATGGCTACACCTTC. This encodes CASSEGGAYGYTF. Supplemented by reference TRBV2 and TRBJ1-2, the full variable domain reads EPEVTQTPSHQVTQMGQEVILRCVPISNHLYFYWYRQILGQKVEFLVSFYNNEISEKSEIFDDQFSVERPDGSNFTLKIRSTKLEDSAMYFCASSEGGAYGYTFGSGTRLTVV.

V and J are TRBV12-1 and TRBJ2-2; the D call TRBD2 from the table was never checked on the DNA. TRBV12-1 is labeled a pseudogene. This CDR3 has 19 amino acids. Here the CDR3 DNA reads TGTGCCAGCAGCCCTGGGGCTAGCGGGGGGACCTCGGGCACCGGGGAGCTGTTTTTT. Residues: CASSPGASGGTSGTGELFF.

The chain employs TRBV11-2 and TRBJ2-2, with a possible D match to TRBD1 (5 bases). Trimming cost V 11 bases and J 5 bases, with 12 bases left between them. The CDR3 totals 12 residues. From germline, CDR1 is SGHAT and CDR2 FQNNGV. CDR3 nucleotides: TGTGCCCTGGGAAGGGGAACCGGGGAGCTGTTTTTT. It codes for CALGRGTGELFF.